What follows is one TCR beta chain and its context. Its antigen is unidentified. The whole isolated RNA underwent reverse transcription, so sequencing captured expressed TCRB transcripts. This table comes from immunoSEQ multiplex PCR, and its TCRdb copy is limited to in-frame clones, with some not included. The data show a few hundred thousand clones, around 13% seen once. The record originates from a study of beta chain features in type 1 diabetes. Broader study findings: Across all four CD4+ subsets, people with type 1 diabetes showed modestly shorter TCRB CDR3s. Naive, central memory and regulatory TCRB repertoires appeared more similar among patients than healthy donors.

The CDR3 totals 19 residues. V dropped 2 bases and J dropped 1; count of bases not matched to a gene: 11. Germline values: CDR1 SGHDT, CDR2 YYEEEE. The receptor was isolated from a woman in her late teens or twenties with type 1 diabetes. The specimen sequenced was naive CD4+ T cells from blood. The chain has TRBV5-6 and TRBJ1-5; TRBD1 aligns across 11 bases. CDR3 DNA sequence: TGTGCCAGCAGCTTCTTACGGGACAGGGGGGTCGGCAGCAATCAGCCCCAGCATTTT. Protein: CASSFLRDRGVGSNQPQHF.